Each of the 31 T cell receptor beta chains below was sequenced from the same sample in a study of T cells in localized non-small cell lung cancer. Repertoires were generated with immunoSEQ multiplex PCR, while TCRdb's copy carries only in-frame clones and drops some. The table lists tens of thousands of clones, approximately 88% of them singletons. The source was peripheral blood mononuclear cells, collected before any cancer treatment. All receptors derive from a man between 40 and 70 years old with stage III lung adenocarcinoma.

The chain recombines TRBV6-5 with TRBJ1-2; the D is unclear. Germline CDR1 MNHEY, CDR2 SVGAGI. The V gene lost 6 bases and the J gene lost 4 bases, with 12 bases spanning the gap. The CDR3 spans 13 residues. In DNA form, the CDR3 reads TGTGCCAGCAGCGAAATGGGCCGCTATGGCTACACCTTC. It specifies CASSEMGRYGYTF.

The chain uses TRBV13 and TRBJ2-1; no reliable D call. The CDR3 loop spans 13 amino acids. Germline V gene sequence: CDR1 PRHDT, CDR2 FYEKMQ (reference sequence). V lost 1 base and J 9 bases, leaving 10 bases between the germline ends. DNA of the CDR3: TGTGCCAGCAGCTTAGCAGCGTTACGTGAGCAGTTCTTC. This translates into CASSLAALREQFF.

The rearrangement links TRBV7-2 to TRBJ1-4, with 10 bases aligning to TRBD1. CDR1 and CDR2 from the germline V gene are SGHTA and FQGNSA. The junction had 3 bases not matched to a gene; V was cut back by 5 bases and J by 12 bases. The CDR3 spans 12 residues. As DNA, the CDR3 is TGTGCCAGCAGCGGAGACAGGGGGCAACTGTTTTTT. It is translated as CASSGDRGQLFF.

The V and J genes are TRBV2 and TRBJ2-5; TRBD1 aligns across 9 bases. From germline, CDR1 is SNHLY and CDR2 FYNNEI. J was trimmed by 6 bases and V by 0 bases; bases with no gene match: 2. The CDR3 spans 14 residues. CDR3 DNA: TGTGCCAGCAGTGAAGCGGGACAGGGAAAGACCCAGTACTTC. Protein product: CASSEAGQGKTQYF.

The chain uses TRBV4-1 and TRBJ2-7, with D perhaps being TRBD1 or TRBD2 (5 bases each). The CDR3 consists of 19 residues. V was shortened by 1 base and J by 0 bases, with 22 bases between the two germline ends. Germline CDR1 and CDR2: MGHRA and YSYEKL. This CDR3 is CASSQVPHLGRKSSYEQYF. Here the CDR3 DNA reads TGCGCCAGCAGCCAAGTCCCCCACCTGGGACGAAAGAGCTCCTACGAGCAGTACTTC.

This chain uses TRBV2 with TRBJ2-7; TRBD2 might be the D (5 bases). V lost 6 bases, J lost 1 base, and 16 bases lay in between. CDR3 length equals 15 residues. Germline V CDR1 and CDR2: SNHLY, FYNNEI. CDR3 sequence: CASRSWGDGSYEQYF. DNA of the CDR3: TGTGCCAGCAGGTCTTGGGGAGACGGGTCCTACGAGCAGTACTTC.

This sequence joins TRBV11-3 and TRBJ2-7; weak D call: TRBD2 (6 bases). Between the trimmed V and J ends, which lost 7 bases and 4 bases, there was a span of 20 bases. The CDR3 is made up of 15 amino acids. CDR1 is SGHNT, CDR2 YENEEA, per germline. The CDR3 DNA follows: TGTGCCAGCACGGGTGGCCCAAGCGGGCCGTACGAGCAGTACTTC. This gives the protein CASTGGPSGPYEQYF.

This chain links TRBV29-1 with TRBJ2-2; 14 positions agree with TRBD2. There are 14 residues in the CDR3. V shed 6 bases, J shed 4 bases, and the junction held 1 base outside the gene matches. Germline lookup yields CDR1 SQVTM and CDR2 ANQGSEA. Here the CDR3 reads CSVGLAGGTGELFF. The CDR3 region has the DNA TGCAGCGTAGGACTAGCGGGAGGCACCGGGGAGCTGTTTTTT.

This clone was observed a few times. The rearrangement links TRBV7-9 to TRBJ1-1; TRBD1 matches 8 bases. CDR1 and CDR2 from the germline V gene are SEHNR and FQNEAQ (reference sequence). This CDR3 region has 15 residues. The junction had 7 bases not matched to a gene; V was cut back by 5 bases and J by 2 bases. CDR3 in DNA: TGTGCCAGCAGCACGGCTGACAGGGGAAACACTGAAGCTTTCTTT. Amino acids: CASSTADRGNTEAFF.

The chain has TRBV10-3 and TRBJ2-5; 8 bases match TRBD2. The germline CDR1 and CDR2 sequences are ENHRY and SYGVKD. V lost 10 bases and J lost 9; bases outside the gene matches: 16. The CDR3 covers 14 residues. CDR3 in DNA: TGTGCCACCAGGAGCGGGGGTCCCTCGGTACCCCAGTACTTC. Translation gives CATRSGGPSVPQYF.

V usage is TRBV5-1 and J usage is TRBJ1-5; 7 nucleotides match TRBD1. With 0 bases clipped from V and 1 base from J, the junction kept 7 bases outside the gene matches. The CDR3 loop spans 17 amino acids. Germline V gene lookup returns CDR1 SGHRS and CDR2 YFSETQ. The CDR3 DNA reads TGCGCCAGCAGCTTGGGTCTACAGGGGTTAAGCAATCAGCCCCAGCATTTT. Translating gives CASSLGLQGLSNQPQHF.

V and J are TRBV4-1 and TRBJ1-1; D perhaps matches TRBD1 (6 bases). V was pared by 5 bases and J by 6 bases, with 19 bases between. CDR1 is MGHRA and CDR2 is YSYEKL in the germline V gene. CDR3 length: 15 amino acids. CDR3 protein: CASSTNEGEGAEAFF. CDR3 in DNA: TGCGCCAGCAGCACCAACGAAGGAGAGGGGGCTGAAGCTTTCTTT.

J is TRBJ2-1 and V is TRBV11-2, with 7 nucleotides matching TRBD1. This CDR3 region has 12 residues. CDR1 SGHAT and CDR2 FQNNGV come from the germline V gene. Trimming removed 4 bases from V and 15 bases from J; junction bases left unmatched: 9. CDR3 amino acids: CASSYGQGEAFF. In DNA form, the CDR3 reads TGTGCCAGCAGCTACGGGCAGGGGGAAGCGTTCTTC.

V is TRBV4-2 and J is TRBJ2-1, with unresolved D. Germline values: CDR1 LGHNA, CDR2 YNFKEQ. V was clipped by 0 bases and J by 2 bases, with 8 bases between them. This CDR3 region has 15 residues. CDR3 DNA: TGTGCCAGCAGCCAAGAAAGGGTTACCTACAATGAGCAGTTCTTC. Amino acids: CASSQERVTYNEQFF.

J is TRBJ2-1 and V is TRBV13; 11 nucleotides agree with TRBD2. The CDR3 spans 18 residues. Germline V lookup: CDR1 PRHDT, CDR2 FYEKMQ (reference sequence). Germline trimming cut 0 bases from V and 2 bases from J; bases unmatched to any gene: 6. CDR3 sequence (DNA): TGTGCCAGCAGCTTAGGCCTAGCGGGGGGACCGGCCTACAATGAGCAGTTCTTC. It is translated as CASSLGLAGGPAYNEQFF.

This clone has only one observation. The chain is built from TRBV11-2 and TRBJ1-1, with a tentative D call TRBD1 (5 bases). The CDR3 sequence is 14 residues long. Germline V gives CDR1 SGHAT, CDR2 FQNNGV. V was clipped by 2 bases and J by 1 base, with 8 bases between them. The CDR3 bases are TGTGCCAGCAGCTTACGCAGGGAGAACACTGAAGCTTTCTTT. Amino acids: CASSLRRENTEAFF.

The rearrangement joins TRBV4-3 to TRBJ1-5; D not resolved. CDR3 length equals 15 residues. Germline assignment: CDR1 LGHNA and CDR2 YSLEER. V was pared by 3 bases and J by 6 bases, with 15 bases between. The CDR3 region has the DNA TGCGCCAGCAGCCATCAGAACCAACGAGGTCAGCCCCAGCATTTT. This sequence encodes CASSHQNQRGQPQHF.

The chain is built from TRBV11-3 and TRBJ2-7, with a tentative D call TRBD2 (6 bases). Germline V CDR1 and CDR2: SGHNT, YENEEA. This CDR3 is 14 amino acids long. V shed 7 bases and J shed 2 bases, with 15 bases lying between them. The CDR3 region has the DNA TGTGCCAGCACTTGGAGGGGTACACCCTACGAGCAGTACTTC. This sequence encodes CASTWRGTPYEQYF. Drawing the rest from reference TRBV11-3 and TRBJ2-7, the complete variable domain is EAGVVQSPRYKIIEKKQPVAFWCNPISGHNTLYWYLQNLGQGPELLIRYENEEAVDDSQLPKDRFSAERLKGVDSTLKIQPAELGDSAVYLCASTWRGTPYEQYFGPGTRLTVT.

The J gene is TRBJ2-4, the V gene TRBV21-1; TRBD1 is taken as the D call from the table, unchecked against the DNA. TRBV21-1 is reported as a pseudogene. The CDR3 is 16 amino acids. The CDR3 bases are TGTGCCAGCAGCATTGGAGGGGGCTTCGGCAAAAACATTCAGTACTTC. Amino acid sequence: CASSIGGGFGKNIQYF.

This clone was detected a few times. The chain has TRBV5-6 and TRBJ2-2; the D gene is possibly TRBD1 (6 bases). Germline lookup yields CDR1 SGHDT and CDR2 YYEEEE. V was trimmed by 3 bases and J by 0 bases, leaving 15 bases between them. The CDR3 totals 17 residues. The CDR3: CASSWTEMYANTGELFF. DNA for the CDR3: TGTGCCAGCAGCTGGACAGAGATGTATGCGAACACCGGGGAGCTGTTTTTT.

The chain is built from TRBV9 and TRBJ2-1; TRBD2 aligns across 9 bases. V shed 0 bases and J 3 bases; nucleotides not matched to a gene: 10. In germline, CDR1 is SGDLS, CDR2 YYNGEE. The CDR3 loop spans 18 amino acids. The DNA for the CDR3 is TGTGCCAGCAGCGTAGGAACCCGGGGACTAGCAGACTACAATGAGCAGTTCTTC. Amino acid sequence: CASSVGTRGLADYNEQFF.

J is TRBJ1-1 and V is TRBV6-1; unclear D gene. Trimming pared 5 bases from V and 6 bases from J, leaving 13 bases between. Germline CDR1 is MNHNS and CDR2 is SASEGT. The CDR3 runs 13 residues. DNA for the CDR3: TGTGCCAGCAGTCTCCCGAGGGTGTCTGAAGCTTTCTTT. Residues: CASSLPRVSEAFF.

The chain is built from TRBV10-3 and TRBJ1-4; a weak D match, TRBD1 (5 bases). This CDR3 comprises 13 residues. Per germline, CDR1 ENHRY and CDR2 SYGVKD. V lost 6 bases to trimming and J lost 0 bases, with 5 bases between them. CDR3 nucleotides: TGTGCCATCAGGGGACCAACTAATGAAAAACTGTTTTTT. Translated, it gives CAIRGPTNEKLFF.

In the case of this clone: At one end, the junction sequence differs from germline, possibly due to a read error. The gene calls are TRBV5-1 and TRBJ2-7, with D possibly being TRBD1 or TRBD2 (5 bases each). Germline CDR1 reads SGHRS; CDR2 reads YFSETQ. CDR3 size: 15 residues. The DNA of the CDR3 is TGCGCCAACAGCTTCCTCGGGACCGAGACCTACGAGCAGTACTTC. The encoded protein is CANSFLGTETYEQYF.

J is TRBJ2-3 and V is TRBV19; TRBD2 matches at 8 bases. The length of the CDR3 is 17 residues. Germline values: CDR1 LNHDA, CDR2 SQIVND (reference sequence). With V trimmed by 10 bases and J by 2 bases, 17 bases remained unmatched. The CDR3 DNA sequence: TGTGCCACCCTCTCTGTCTTCGCGGGAGGCTCCACAGATACGCAGTATTTT. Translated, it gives CATLSVFAGGSTDTQYF.

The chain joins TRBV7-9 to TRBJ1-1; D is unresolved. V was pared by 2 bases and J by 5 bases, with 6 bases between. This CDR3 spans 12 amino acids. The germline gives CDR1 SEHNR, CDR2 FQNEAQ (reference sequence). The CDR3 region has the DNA TGTGCCAGCAGCTTACTGAGGACTGAAGCTTTCTTT. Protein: CASSLLRTEAFF.

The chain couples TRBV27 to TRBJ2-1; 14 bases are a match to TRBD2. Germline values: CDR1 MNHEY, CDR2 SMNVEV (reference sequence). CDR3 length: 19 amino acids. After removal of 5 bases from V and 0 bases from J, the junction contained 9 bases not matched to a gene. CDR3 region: CASSRVRLAGGSSYNEQFF. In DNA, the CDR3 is TGTGCCAGCAGTAGAGTACGACTAGCGGGAGGGTCCTCCTACAATGAGCAGTTCTTC.

CDR3 bases: TGTGCCAGCAGTTTCCTTCTAGGAGGAACGGGGACCGGGGAGCTGTTTTTT. Translating gives CASSFLLGGTGTGELFF. The rearrangement uses TRBV27 and TRBJ2-2, with a weak D call TRBD2 (5 bases). The CDR3 is 17 amino acids. The V gene lost 3 bases and the J gene lost 5 bases, with 19 bases spanning the gap. CDR1 MNHEY and CDR2 SMNVEV come from the germline V gene (reference sequence).

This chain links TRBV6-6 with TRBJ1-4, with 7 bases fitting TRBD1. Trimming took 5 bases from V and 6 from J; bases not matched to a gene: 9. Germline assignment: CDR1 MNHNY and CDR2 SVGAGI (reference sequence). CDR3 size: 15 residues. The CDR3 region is CASSGGDRDYEKLFF. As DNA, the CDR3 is TGTGCCAGCAGTGGGGGGGACAGAGATTATGAAAAACTGTTTTTT.

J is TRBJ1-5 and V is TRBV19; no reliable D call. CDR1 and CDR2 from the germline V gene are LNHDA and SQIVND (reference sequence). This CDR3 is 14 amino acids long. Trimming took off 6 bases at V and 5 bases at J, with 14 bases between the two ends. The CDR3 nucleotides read TGTGCCAGTAGCCCATGGGGAGGAGATCAGCCCCAGCATTTT. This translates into CASSPWGGDQPQHF.

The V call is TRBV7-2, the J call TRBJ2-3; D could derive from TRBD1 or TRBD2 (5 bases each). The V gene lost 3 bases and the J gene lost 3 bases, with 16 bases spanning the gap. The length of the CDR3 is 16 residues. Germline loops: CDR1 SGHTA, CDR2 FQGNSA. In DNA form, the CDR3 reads TGTGCCAGCAGCTTCCGGGACCCTGTTCGGACAGATACGCAGTATTTT. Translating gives CASSFRDPVRTDTQYF.